This entry is about one T cell receptor (beta chain). This entry belongs to a study of blood T cell repertoires in COVID-19. This CDR3 contains 14 residues. Germline CDR1 and CDR2: SEHNR and FQNEAQ (reference sequence). V lost 5 bases and J lost 4, with 15 bases in between. The protocol was immunoSEQ multiplex PCR, while the TCRdb copy is restricted to in-frame clones and leaves out a portion. This table holds approximately 140,000 clones, about 85% found once. V is TRBV7-9 and J is TRBJ2-7, with TRBD1 as a possible D gene (5 bases). Material: peripheral blood. The receptor was isolated from a woman between 55 and 75 years old with active or convalescent COVID-19. CDR3 DNA: TGTGCCAGCAGCCCCCGGACAAAGAAGTACGAGCAGTACTTC. It encodes CASSPRTKKYEQYF.